This T cell receptor beta chain was obtained from a study of a mutant IDH1 vaccine in newly diagnosed glioma. This CDR3 has 14 amino acids. Trimming cost V 5 bases and J 3 bases, with 14 bases left between them. Germline V lookup: CDR1 MGHDK, CDR2 SYGVNS. Only one count was recorded for this clone. Its antigen remains unknown. Time point described: week 47, end of study. A 20-mer mutant IDH1 peptide at 300 ug was injected subcutaneously with topical imiquimod. Clones were read by immunoSEQ multiplex PCR, and TCRdb kept only the in-frame ones, dropping some. This table has tens of thousands of clones, about 81% appearing once.

The sample in question was PBMCs, obtained from a glioma patient whose treatment included an IDH1 peptide vaccine. The source is a woman aged 25 to 39 with glioma. Some clones in this sample may be carry-over from other donors' samples. The chain employs TRBV25-1 and TRBJ2-7; D may be TRBD1 (5 bases). In DNA form, the CDR3 reads TGTGCCAGCAGTCTAAACAGGCCCCTCTACGAGCAGTACTTC. This translates into CASSLNRPLYEQYF.